The T cell receptor (beta chain) described here comes from a study of blood T cell repertoires in COVID-19. Profiled with immunoSEQ multiplex PCR; TCRdb holds only in-frame clones, not every one. This table holds 150,000 to 200,000 clones, 87% found once. The sequence was collected from a woman aged 45-65 years with acute or convalescent COVID-19. Sequenced sample: peripheral blood.

CDR3 in amino acids: CASVRVGAYEQYF. The CDR3 coding sequence is TGTGCCAGCGTGCGGGTGGGCGCCTACGAGCAGTACTTC. The rearrangement uses TRBV6-5 and TRBJ2-7, with a tentative D call TRBD2 (5 bases). The germline V and J ends were trimmed by 8 bases and 2 bases, with 13 bases remaining between them. Germline V gene lookup returns CDR1 MNHEY and CDR2 SVGAGI. The CDR3 has 13 residues.